This T cell receptor (beta chain) was sequenced during a study of graft-versus-host responses after intestinal transplantation. On the study more broadly: After anti-thymocyte globulin induction, recipients took tacrolimus and steroids for around three years. Study-level findings and limits: Declining HvG levels early post-transplant were linked to peak circulating GvH clone levels.

This CDR3 has 13 residues. V dropped 3 bases and J dropped 6 bases, with 8 bases sitting between them. CDR1 and CDR2 (germline): MGHRA, YSYEKL. Libraries were prepared by immunoSEQ multiplex PCR; TCRdb keeps only in-frame clonotypes and omits some of them. The data hold fewer than 30,000 clones, with over 90% observed a single time. Details on this clone: The antigen remains undetermined.

Sequenced here: PBMCs, sampled 18 days after transplant. The gene calls are TRBV4-1 and TRBJ2-2; D is ambiguous. The sequence was obtained from a human patient who received an intestinal transplant, so some T cells may come from the graft donor. Written as DNA, the CDR3 is TGCGCCAGCAGCCACCCTGGGCCCGGGGAGCTGTTTTTT. This codes for CASSHPGPGELFF.